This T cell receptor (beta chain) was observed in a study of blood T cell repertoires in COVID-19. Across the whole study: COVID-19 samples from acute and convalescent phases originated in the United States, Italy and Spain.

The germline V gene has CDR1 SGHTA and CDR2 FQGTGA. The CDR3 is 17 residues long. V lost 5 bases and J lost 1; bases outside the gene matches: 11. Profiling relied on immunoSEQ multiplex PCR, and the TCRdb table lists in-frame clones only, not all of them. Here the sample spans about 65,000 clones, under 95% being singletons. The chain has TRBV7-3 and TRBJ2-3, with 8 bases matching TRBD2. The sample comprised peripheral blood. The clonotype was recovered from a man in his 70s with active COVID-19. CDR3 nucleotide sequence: TGTGCCAGCAGCGCCCGGGGGGGGGCGGACCGCACAGATACGCAGTATTTT. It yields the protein CASSARGGADRTDTQYF.